Given below is one T cell receptor beta chain in context. Profiling relied on immunoSEQ multiplex PCR, and the TCRdb table lists in-frame clones only, not all of them. There are some 150,000 clones in the sample; almost 90% occur only once, and 1.5% lies in the top ten. The data belong to a study of blood T cell repertoires in COVID-19. Overall study: Acute and convalescent COVID-19 samples came from the United States, Italy and Spain. T cells, B-cell-depleted T cells, or PBMCs provided the cDNA or gDNA that served as material.

With 4 bases clipped from V and 9 bases from J, the junction kept 8 bases outside the gene matches. Germline CDR1 and CDR2: MGHRA and YSYEKL. The CDR3 length is 15 residues. The source material was peripheral blood. V is TRBV4-1 and J is TRBJ2-1, with TRBD2 matching over 11 bases. The clonotype comes from a woman aged 55-70 years with acute or convalescent COVID-19. CDR3 residues: CASSPLAGGLSEQFF. DNA of the CDR3: TGCGCCAGCAGCCCTCTAGCGGGGGGCTTGAGTGAGCAGTTCTTC.